These 24 T cell receptor beta chains were sequenced from one sample in a study of T cell responses to AZD1222 COVID-19 vaccine. Clones were read by immunoSEQ multiplex PCR, and TCRdb kept only the in-frame ones, dropping some. This table holds approximately 92,000 clones, approximately 90% found once. Material: peripheral blood, obtained on day 0 of AZD1222 vaccination. These receptors all stem from an adult in good health.

The rearrangement links TRBV18 to TRBJ2-1; 7 positions agree with TRBD1. This CDR3 contains 12 residues. The trim removed 8 bases at V and 8 bases at J, leaving 6 bases unmatched. CDR1 is KGHSH, CDR2 LQKENI, per germline. CDR3: CASQGGSDEQFF. CDR3 nucleotides: TGTGCCAGCCAAGGGGGCTCCGATGAGCAGTTCTTC.

The rearrangement uses TRBV6-5 and TRBJ2-7, with D maybe TRBD2 (5 bases). The CDR3 sequence is 14 residues long. V lost 8 bases and J 7 bases, leaving 21 bases between the germline ends. Looked up from germline, CDR1 is MNHEY and CDR2 is SVGAGI. CDR3 in DNA: TGTGCCAGCCGAGTGGACGGGCTAACGGGGGAGCAGTACTTC. It codes for CASRVDGLTGEQYF.

This sequence joins TRBV7-9 and TRBJ1-3; D perhaps matches TRBD1 (5 bases). CDR3 length: 15 amino acids. CDR1 and CDR2 (germline): SEHNR, FQNEAQ (reference sequence). V was cut by 7 bases and J by 4 bases, with 17 bases left in between. Here the CDR3 reads CASTLRGLSGNTIYF. The CDR3 DNA sequence: TGTGCCAGCACCCTCCGGGGCCTATCCGGAAACACCATATATTTT.

The sample holds a few counts of this clone. This CDR3 reads CASSPGRDQPQHF. For the CDR3, the DNA is TGTGCCAGCAGCCCTGGTAGAGATCAGCCCCAGCATTTT. V is TRBV12-3 or TRBV12-4 and J is TRBJ1-5; D ambiguous. The CDR3 sequence is 13 residues long. Deletions cut 6 bases from V and 5 bases from J, with 11 bases between.

This chain joins TRBV18 and TRBJ1-2, with 9 bases that match TRBD1. The germline V gene encodes CDR1 KGHSH and CDR2 LQKENI. V gave up 3 bases and J gave up 6 bases; unmatched junction bases: 8. The CDR3 runs 15 residues. CDR3 in DNA: TGTGCCAGCTCACCCTTGGGACAGGGCGGTGATGGCTACACCTTC. Translation: CASSPLGQGGDGYTF.

The sample holds a few counts of this clone. The chain employs TRBV4-1 and TRBJ2-5, with D unclear. V was shortened by 3 bases and J by 4 bases, with 21 bases between the two germline ends. CDR1 and CDR2 from the germline V gene are MGHRA and YSYEKL. The CDR3 sequence is 17 residues long. CDR3 protein: CASSHAMGRSKGETQYF. CDR3 DNA: TGCGCCAGCAGCCATGCTATGGGTCGATCTAAGGGAGAGACCCAGTACTTC.

The chain uses TRBV2 and TRBJ2-2, with TRBD1 matching 7 bases. CDR3 size: 15 residues. Germline trimming cut 5 bases from V and 3 bases from J; bases unmatched to any gene: 6. CDR1 is SNHLY and CDR2 is FYNNEI in the germline V gene. The CDR3 nucleotides read TGTGCCAGCAGTTACATCGGACAGGACACCGGGGAGCTGTTTTTT. Protein sequence: CASSYIGQDTGELFF. Variable domain in full (rest from reference TRBV2 and TRBJ2-2): EPEVTQTPSHQVTQMGQEVILRCVPISNHLYFYWYRQILGQKVEFLVSFYNNEISEKSEIFDDQFSVERPDGSNFTLKIRSTKLEDSAMYFCASSYIGQDTGELFFGEGSRLTVL.

The chain links TRBV2 to TRBJ1-4, with TRBD1 matching over 11 bases. Germline loops: CDR1 SNHLY, CDR2 FYNNEI. V lost 4 bases, J lost 3 bases, and 4 bases stayed unmatched. The CDR3 totals 16 residues. The CDR3 region is CASSGTGGAANEKLFF. In nucleotides, the CDR3 is TGTGCCAGCAGTGGGACAGGGGGCGCGGCTAATGAAAAACTGTTTTTT.

J is TRBJ2-4 and V is TRBV5-4; D is unresolved. Germline CDR1 SGHNT, CDR2 YYREEE (reference sequence). V lost 3 bases and J 7 bases, leaving 5 bases between the germline ends. The CDR3 spans 11 residues. The CDR3 loop is CASSSQNIQYF. CDR3 bases: TGTGCCAGCAGCTCCCAGAACATTCAGTACTTC.

The DNA of the CDR3 is TGTGCCAGCAGTTACAGGGCGACAGGGGGTTACGAGCAGTACTTC. Protein product: CASSYRATGGYEQYF. The J gene is TRBJ2-7, the V gene TRBV6-5, with 9 bases aligning to TRBD1. This CDR3 contains 15 residues. Per germline, CDR1 MNHEY and CDR2 SVGAGI. Trimming removed 2 bases from V and 4 bases from J; junction bases left unmatched: 6.

The chain couples TRBV10-3 to TRBJ2-7; the match to TRBD1 covers 8 bases. This CDR3 is 19 amino acids long. Germline CDR1 reads ENHRY; CDR2 reads SYGVKD. With 0 bases clipped from V and 5 bases from J, the junction kept 18 bases outside the gene matches. The CDR3 loop reads CAISESGGGVLDREHEQYF. The CDR3 coding sequence is TGTGCCATCAGTGAGTCTGGTGGCGGTGTTTTGGACAGGGAACACGAGCAGTACTTC.

V gene TRBV6-4 combines with J gene TRBJ2-2; D might be TRBD2 (6 bases). V was pared by 6 bases and J by 6 bases, with 17 bases between. Germline CDR1 and CDR2: MRHNA and SNTAGT. The CDR3 length is 15 residues. The CDR3, as DNA: TGTGCCAGCAGGCCCGGGGCCTCGGGGGCCGGGGAGCTGTTTTTT. It specifies CASRPGASGAGELFF.

The chain has TRBV20-1 and TRBJ1-5; D is possibly TRBD1 (5 bases). CDR3 length equals 13 residues. Germline V gene data show CDR1 as DFQATT and CDR2 as SNEGSKA (reference sequence). V was shortened by 6 bases and J by 4 bases, with 13 bases between the two germline ends. In DNA, the CDR3 is TGCAGTGCGAGTGCTAGGGGTAATCAGCCCCAGCATTTT. This translates into CSASARGNQPQHF.

This sequence joins TRBV19 and TRBJ1-4, with D possibly being TRBD1 (5 bases). Germline loops: CDR1 LNHDA, CDR2 SQIVND (reference sequence). Trimming pared 7 bases from V and 4 bases from J, leaving 13 bases between. The CDR3 extends over 14 amino acids. In DNA, the CDR3 is TGTGCCAGTACTCCGGGACTGTTTAATGAAAAACTGTTTTTT. Amino acids: CASTPGLFNEKLFF.

The rearrangement uses TRBV5-4 and TRBJ1-4; TRBD1 might be the D (5 bases). CDR1 and CDR2 from the germline V gene are SGHNT and YYREEE (reference sequence). The CDR3 is made up of 16 amino acids. Trimming shortened V by 0 bases and J by 8 bases, and 17 bases separated the two germline ends. CDR3 sequence reads: CASSLGVAGGEEKLFF. Here the CDR3 DNA reads TGTGCCAGCAGCTTGGGGGTTGCGGGGGGAGAAGAAAAACTGTTTTTT.

The chain joins TRBV6-4 to TRBJ1-4; 7 nucleotides match TRBD1. The ends lost 4 bases at V and 8 bases at J; junction bases unmatched: 4. CDR1 and CDR2 from the germline V gene are MRHNA and SNTAGT. The CDR3 runs 13 residues. The CDR3 protein is CASSGDRGEKLFF. The DNA of the CDR3 is TGTGCCAGCAGTGGGGACAGAGGAGAAAAACTGTTTTTT.

V usage is TRBV7-3 and J usage is TRBJ1-6, with TRBD1 as a possible D gene (5 bases). V lost 1 base and J 10 bases, leaving 14 bases between the germline ends. From germline, CDR1 is SGHTA and CDR2 FQGTGA. The CDR3 contains 15 residues. This CDR3 is CASSLNMGRGSPLHF. The CDR3 nucleotides read TGTGCCAGCAGCTTAAATATGGGGCGGGGATCACCCCTCCACTTT.

CDR3 protein: CASTGTAGWPQHF. The CDR3 nucleotides read TGTGCCAGCACCGGGACAGCTGGGTGGCCCCAGCATTTT. This sequence joins TRBV2 and TRBJ1-5, with 7 nucleotides matching TRBD1. Trimming at V came to 7 bases and at J to 9 bases, leaving 9 bases not matched to a gene. The germline V gene encodes CDR1 SNHLY and CDR2 FYNNEI. CDR3 length: 13 amino acids.

CDR3 nucleotides: TGTGCCAGCAGTCCTCCTGGAGGGGGAAATGAAGCTTTCTTT. Translated, it gives CASSPPGGGNEAFF. The genes are TRBV28 and TRBJ1-1, with D perhaps matching TRBD1 (6 bases). The CDR3 runs 14 residues. V lost 5 bases to trimming and J lost 7 bases, with 17 bases between them. Germline loops: CDR1 MDHEN, CDR2 SYDVKM.

J is TRBJ2-7 and V is TRBV28; 7 bases map to TRBD1. The V gene end was trimmed by 4 bases and the J gene end by 3 bases; junction bases not matched to a gene: 6. CDR1 and CDR2 (germline): MDHEN, SYDVKM. The CDR3 loop spans 14 amino acids. CDR3 in amino acids: CASSSFDRVYEQYF. The CDR3 nucleotides are TGTGCCAGCAGTTCTTTCGACAGGGTCTACGAGCAGTACTTC.

The rearrangement links TRBV12-3 or TRBV12-4 to TRBJ1-2; the match to TRBD1 covers 11 bases. The CDR3 has 13 residues. Trimming cost V 3 bases and J 7 bases; bases outside gene matches: 1. The CDR3 sequence: CASSLGQGGGYTF. CDR3 nucleotides: TGTGCCAGCAGTTTGGGACAGGGGGGTGGCTACACCTTC.

In its sample, this clone was seen once. V gene TRBV5-4 combines with J gene TRBJ1-1; no reliable D call. CDR1 is SGHNT, CDR2 YYREEE, per germline (reference sequence). V lost 4 bases and J lost 4, with 20 bases in between. This CDR3 contains 16 residues. CDR3 DNA sequence: TGTGCCAGCAGCCCACCGTTAGGAGTGGTTGTCACTGAAGCTTTCTTT. Its translation: CASSPPLGVVVTEAFF.

V is TRBV28 and J is TRBJ1-2; 10 bases are a match to TRBD1. The trim removed 3 bases at V and 2 bases at J, leaving 6 bases unmatched. The germline CDR1 and CDR2 sequences are MDHEN and SYDVKM. The CDR3 runs 16 residues. The CDR3 is CASSFYRTGGNYGYTF. The CDR3 DNA sequence: TGTGCCAGCAGTTTTTATCGGACAGGGGGAAACTATGGCTACACCTTC.

The CDR3 loop is CASKRGFDTEAFF. CDR3 DNA: TGTGCCAGCAAGAGGGGATTCGACACTGAAGCTTTCTTT. The J gene is TRBJ1-1, the V gene TRBV12-3 or TRBV12-4; maybe TRBD1 (5 bases). The CDR3 extends over 13 amino acids. V lost 7 bases and J 3 bases, leaving 12 bases between the germline ends.